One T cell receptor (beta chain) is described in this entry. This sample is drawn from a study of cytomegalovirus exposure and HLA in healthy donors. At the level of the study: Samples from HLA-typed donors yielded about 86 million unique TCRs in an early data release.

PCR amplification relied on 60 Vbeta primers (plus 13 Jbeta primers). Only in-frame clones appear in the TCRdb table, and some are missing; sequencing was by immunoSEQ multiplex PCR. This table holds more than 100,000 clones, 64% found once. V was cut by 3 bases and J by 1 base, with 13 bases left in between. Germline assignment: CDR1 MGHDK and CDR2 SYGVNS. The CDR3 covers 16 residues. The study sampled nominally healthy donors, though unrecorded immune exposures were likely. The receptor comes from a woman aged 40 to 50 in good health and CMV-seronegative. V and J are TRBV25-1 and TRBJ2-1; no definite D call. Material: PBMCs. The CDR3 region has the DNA TGTGCCAGCAGTGACGATCTGGGCTTTTCCTACAATGAGCAGTTCTTC. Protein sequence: CASSDDLGFSYNEQFF.